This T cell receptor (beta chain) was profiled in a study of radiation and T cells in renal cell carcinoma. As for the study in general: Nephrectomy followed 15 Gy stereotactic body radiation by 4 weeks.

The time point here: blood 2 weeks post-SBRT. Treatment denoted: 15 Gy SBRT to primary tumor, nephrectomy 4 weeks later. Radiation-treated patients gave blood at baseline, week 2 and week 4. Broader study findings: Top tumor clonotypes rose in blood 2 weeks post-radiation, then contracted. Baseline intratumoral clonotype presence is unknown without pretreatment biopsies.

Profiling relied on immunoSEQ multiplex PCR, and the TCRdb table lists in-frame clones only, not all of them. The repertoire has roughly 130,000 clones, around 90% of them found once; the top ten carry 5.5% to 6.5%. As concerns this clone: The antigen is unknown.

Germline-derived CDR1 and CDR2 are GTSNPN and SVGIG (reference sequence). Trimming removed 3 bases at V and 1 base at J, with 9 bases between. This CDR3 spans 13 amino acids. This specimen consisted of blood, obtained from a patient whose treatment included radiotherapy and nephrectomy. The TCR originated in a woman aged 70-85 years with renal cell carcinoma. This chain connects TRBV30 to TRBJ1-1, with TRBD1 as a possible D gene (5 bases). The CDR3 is CAWRVGGNTEAFF. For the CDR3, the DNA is TGTGCCTGGAGAGTGGGGGGGAACACTGAAGCTTTCTTT.